The 20 T cell receptor beta chains reported below all come from one sample, sequenced in a study of vaccination and CD4 T cells after COVID-19. Treatment indicated: approximately nine-day PBMC culture with coronavirus spike peptide pools or control peptides (ViraFEST assay). No antigens are known for them. Sequencing of the DNA from cultured CD4+ T cells was carried out with the Oncomine TCR Beta short-read assay. MiXCR, applied by TCRdb to the PCR reads, yields one record per CDR3 protein. The sample has about 15,000 distinct CDR3 sequences, approximately 70% seen once. The specimen sequenced was CD4+ T cells from blood, cultured in vitro. The receptor source for this set is a human donor who had recovered from COVID-19.

This clonotype appeared once. The chain carries TRBV21-1 and TRBJ1-1. TRBV21-1 is recorded as a pseudogene. This CDR3 is built from 13 residues. The CDR3 region is CASSWASRTEAFF. The CDR3 DNA reads TGTGCCAGCAGCTGGGCCAGTAGGACTGAAGCTTTCTTT.

The rearrangement links TRBV28 to TRBJ2-2; D might be TRBD1 (7 bases). The germline V and J ends were trimmed by 3 bases and 6 bases, with 11 bases remaining between them. This CDR3 comprises 14 residues. The germline V gene encodes CDR1 MDHEN and CDR2 SYDVKM. The CDR3 DNA follows: TGTGCCAGCAGTTTTTCAGGGGGGTCCGGGGAGCTGTTTTTT. Translating gives CASSFSGGSGELFF.

This clonotype was picked up a small number of times. The chain couples TRBV28 to TRBJ1-1, with 10 bases lining up with TRBD1. This CDR3 region has 14 residues. Germline values: CDR1 MDHEN, CDR2 SYDVKM. The junction had 5 bases not matched to a gene; V was cut back by 5 bases and J by 5 bases. Here the CDR3 reads CASSPTGGWTEAFF. The CDR3, as DNA: TGTGCCAGCAGTCCGACAGGGGGCTGGACTGAAGCTTTCTTT.

V is TRBV4-3 and J is TRBJ1-1; TRBD1 is a possible D gene (6 bases). This CDR3 has 16 residues. Germline V gene lookup returns CDR1 LGHNA and CDR2 YSLEER. Trimming cost V 2 bases and J 6 bases, with 19 bases left between them. CDR3 in DNA: TGCGCCAGCAGCCAACACACTACAGGGTTGGGCGCTGAAGCTTTCTTT. It is translated as CASSQHTTGLGAEAFF.

The rearrangement uses TRBV24-1 and TRBJ2-4; TRBD1 agrees at 10 bases. Germline V gene sequence: CDR1 KGHDR, CDR2 SFDVKD. V shed 3 bases, J shed 7 bases, and the junction held 5 bases outside the gene matches. This CDR3 spans 15 amino acids. The CDR3 DNA follows: TGTGCCACCAGTGATCCTCGACAGGGGGCGAACATTCAGTACTTC. It encodes CATSDPRQGANIQYF.

The chain combines TRBV19 with TRBJ2-5; D ambiguous. The germline V and J ends were trimmed by 6 bases and 0 bases, with 14 bases remaining between them. The CDR3 loop spans 15 amino acids. Germline assignment: CDR1 LNHDA and CDR2 SQIVND (reference sequence). In DNA, the CDR3 is TGTGCCAGTAGCTTCGATGAAGCGAACCAAGAGACCCAGTACTTC. As protein: CASSFDEANQETQYF.

The genes are TRBV5-4 and TRBJ2-1; D uncertain. The CDR3 covers 15 residues. Trimming took off 3 bases at V and 5 bases at J, with 15 bases between the two ends. The germline CDR1 and CDR2 sequences are SGHNT and YYREEE (reference sequence). The CDR3 nucleotides are TGTGCCAGCAGCTACCCTCCGGGCCGTAACAATGAGCAGTTCTTC. Translation: CASSYPPGRNNEQFF.

In this sample, this clonotype turned up a few times. This chain links TRBV7-2 with TRBJ1-2; 8 nucleotides agree with TRBD1. The CDR3 is 15 residues long. Germline-derived CDR1 and CDR2 are SGHTA and FQGNSA. V lost 4 bases and J lost 3; bases outside the gene matches: 7. The CDR3 nucleotides read TGTGCCAGCAGCTCTTATCTGACAGGGGACTATGGCTACACCTTC. Its translation is CASSSYLTGDYGYTF. Using reference TRBV7-2 and TRBJ1-2 for the parts outside the CDR3, the full variable domain is GAGVSQSPSNKVTEKGKDVELRCDPISGHTALYWYRQSLGQGLEFLIYFQGNSAPDKSGLPSDRFSAERTGGSVSTLTIQRTQQEDSAVYLCASSSYLTGDYGYTFGSGTRLTVV.

The CDR3 nucleotides are TGTGCCAGCAGCTTAGGTGGAGGGAACTATGGCTACACCTTC. Amino acids: CASSLGGGNYGYTF. This chain links TRBV11-2 with TRBJ1-2; D ambiguous. V was pared by 1 base and J by 2 bases, with 8 bases between. Germline V gene data show CDR1 as SGHAT and CDR2 as FQNNGV. This CDR3 comprises 14 residues.

The chain recombines TRBV19 with TRBJ2-1, with D perhaps matching TRBD1 (6 bases). The CDR3 extends over 17 amino acids. CDR1 LNHDA and CDR2 SQIVND come from the germline V gene (reference sequence). V was clipped by 0 bases and J by 5 bases, with 17 bases between them. CDR3 protein: CASSIEPGQTPHNEQFF. CDR3 coding DNA: TGTGCCAGTAGTATAGAGCCCGGACAGACCCCCCACAATGAGCAGTTCTTC.

The gene calls are TRBV7-3 and TRBJ2-2, with TRBD2 matching over 8 bases. The germline V gene encodes CDR1 SGHTA and CDR2 FQGTGA. The V segment lost 6 bases and the J segment 4 bases; nucleotides outside the gene matches: 7. The CDR3 has 15 amino acids. The chain's CDR3 is CASSREGGGTGELFF. CDR3 DNA: TGTGCCAGCAGTCGGGAGGGGGGCGGCACCGGGGAGCTGTTTTTT.

There are a few counts of this clonotype. The chain uses TRBV27 and TRBJ1-5; 10 bases map to TRBD1. After removal of 3 bases from V and 4 bases from J, the junction contained 9 bases not matched to a gene. The CDR3 has 17 residues. The germline gives CDR1 MNHEY, CDR2 SMNVEV (reference sequence). For the CDR3, the DNA is TGTGCCAGCAGTTTCCGTCAACGGACAGGGGGAAATCAGCCCCAGCATTTT. Encoded protein: CASSFRQRTGGNQPQHF.

J is TRBJ1-5 and V is TRBV10-2; no firm D call. This CDR3 is built from 13 residues. V dropped 3 bases and J dropped 4 bases, with 7 bases sitting between them. Germline V gives CDR1 WSHSY, CDR2 SAAADI. The CDR3 DNA is TGCGCCAGCAGTGATAGGCAGAATCAGCCCCAGCATTTT. It yields the protein CASSDRQNQPQHF.

The chain combines TRBV12-3 or TRBV12-4 with TRBJ1-6; perhaps TRBD1 as D (5 bases). The CDR3 is 16 amino acids. The V end was cut by 7 bases, the J end by 4 bases, with 17 bases between. The CDR3: CASTPGGGIYNSPLHF. The CDR3 region has the DNA TGTGCCAGCACCCCTGGGGGAGGGATTTATAATTCACCCCTCCACTTT.

The chain couples TRBV20-1 to TRBJ1-1; no definite D call. The ends were cut back, 0 bases at V and 1 base at J, with 9 bases in the middle. This CDR3 has 14 amino acids. Germline V gives CDR1 DFQATT, CDR2 SNEGSKA (reference sequence). CDR3 in amino acids: CSARENSPNTEAFF. The CDR3 DNA reads TGCAGTGCTAGAGAAAACAGTCCGAACACTGAAGCTTTCTTT.

There are a few counts of this clonotype. V and J are TRBV7-9 and TRBJ1-3, with 7 bases identical to TRBD1. This CDR3 has 15 amino acids. The ends lost 6 bases at V and 0 bases at J; junction bases unmatched: 5. Germline V gene data show CDR1 as SEHNR and CDR2 as FQNEAQ (reference sequence). CDR3 amino acids: CASSSTGASGNTIYF. CDR3 coding DNA: TGTGCCAGCAGTTCTACAGGGGCCTCTGGAAACACCATATATTTT.

V is TRBV6-1 and J is TRBJ1-5; D is unclear. This CDR3 contains 15 residues. Trimming pared 0 bases from V and 0 bases from J, leaving 6 bases between. Germline CDR1 is MNHNS and CDR2 is SASEGT. The CDR3 DNA follows: TGTGCCAGCAGTGAAGCAGGGAGTAGCAATCAGCCCCAGCATTTT. It is translated as CASSEAGSSNQPQHF.

The V gene is TRBV20-1, the J gene TRBJ2-4; maybe TRBD2 (7 bases). This CDR3 has 15 amino acids. Per the germline V gene, CDR1 is DFQATT and CDR2 is SNEGSKA (reference sequence). V lost 0 bases and J lost 9, with 18 bases in between. CDR3 in DNA: TGCAGTGCTAGAGACCCACGGGGGGCATTGGTCATTCAGTACTTC. Translating gives CSARDPRGALVIQYF.

V gene TRBV20-1 combines with J gene TRBJ1-2; a possible D gene is TRBD1 (6 bases). The CDR3 runs 13 residues. V was cut by 1 base and J by 6 bases, with 12 bases left in between. The germline gives CDR1 DFQATT, CDR2 SNEGSKA (reference sequence). CDR3 bases: TGCAGTGCTAGAGCCCCGGGGGCAGATGGCTACACCTTC. Translation gives CSARAPGADGYTF.

The chain couples TRBV30 to TRBJ1-1; TRBD1 aligns across 9 bases. With 2 bases clipped from V and 6 bases from J, the junction kept 13 bases outside the gene matches. CDR1 GTSNPN and CDR2 SVGIG come from the germline V gene (reference sequence). The CDR3 extends over 16 amino acids. DNA of the CDR3: TGTGCCTGGAGTCTCTCATGGGGACAGGGCCGATCTGAAGCTTTCTTT. It encodes CAWSLSWGQGRSEAFF. The full variable domain, in which reference TRBV30 and TRBJ1-1 provide the parts outside the CDR3, is SQTIHQWPATLVQPVGSPLSLECTVEGTSNPNLYWYRQAAGRGLQLLFYSVGIGQISSEVPQNLSASRPQDRQFILSSKKLLLSDSGFYLCAWSLSWGQGRSEAFFGQGTRLTVV.